This record covers a single TCR beta chain. Antigen: not known. Germline lookup yields CDR1 LNHNV and CDR2 YYDKDF (reference sequence). After removal of 9 bases from V and 5 bases from J, the junction contained 10 bases not matched to a gene. This CDR3 has 14 residues. This sample stems from a study of early T cells in non-severe SARS-CoV-2 infection. The overall study: The input, bulk RNA from unsorted whole blood, was sequenced, and chains were unpaired.

General observations from the study: Lookups in VDJdb leaned toward anti-spike CD8 responses and missed private and CD4 specificities.

Unique molecular identifiers were attached to individual cDNA molecules. TCRdb processed the 5' RACE reads anew with MiXCR; each CDR3 protein has one entry. The repertoire holds about 76,000 distinct CDR3 sequences, with about 11% as singletons. The chain uses TRBV15 and TRBJ1-1; 9 nucleotides match TRBD1. The clonotype comes from an adult who was a healthcare worker with PCR-confirmed SARS-CoV-2 infection or an uninfected control (not recorded which). Source material: whole blood. DNA for the CDR3: TGTGCCACTGACGATACAGGGGGCAAGACTGAAGCTTTCTTT. It yields the protein CATDDTGGKTEAFF.